This T cell receptor beta chain was sequenced for a study of T cells in Graves' hyperthyroidism and ophthalmopathy. About this clonotype: At one boundary the junction diverges from the germline segment, which might be a read error.

The CDR3 totals 14 residues. The germline CDR1 and CDR2 sequences are LGHDT and YNNKEL (reference sequence). What was amplified from RNA transcripts were TCR beta CDR3 regions. First-round RT-PCR of the TCR CDR3 relied on the HTBI primer set. MiXCR was run by TCRdb on the multiplex PCR reads, yielding one entry per CDR3 protein. The table lists some 200,000 distinct CDR3 sequences, 15% to 20% of them singletons, with 50% in the top ten. J is TRBJ1-5 and V is TRBV3-1; 9 bases fit TRBD1. The sequenced sample was blood. The clonotype originates from a man aged 50 to 60 with Graves' hyperthyroidism. DNA for the CDR3: TGTACCAGCAGCCCGACAGGGGGTCTTCAGCCCCAGCATTTT. Translating it yields CTSSPTGGLQPQHF.